This TCR beta chain was sequenced in a study of OX40 agonist ivuxolimab in advanced cancers. Whole-study context: Every 2 weeks, patients got intravenous ivuxolimab at one of six dose levels (0.01-10 mg/kg). A history of anti-PD-1, anti-PD-L1 or anti-CTLA-4 therapy was acceptable, and about 40% had some.

The CDR3 loop spans 14 amino acids. Germline V CDR1 and CDR2: SGHRS, YFSETQ. The V gene lost 4 bases and the J gene lost 8 bases, with 18 bases spanning the gap. To note about this clone: The antigen remains undetermined.

Data came from immunoSEQ multiplex PCR; TCRdb stores just in-frame clones and leaves some out. The table shows about 94,000 clones, with around 87% occurring only once. General study points: Circulating CD4+ and CD8+ T cells showed clonal expansion by week 6 at 0.1 to 3.0 mg/kg.

The V call is TRBV5-1, the J call TRBJ1-2; no clear D. The clonotype was recovered from an adult with an advanced solid tumor such as melanoma, head and neck, liver or kidney cancer. Sequenced material: CD4+ or CD8+ T cells sorted from blood, taken in a trial of the OX40 agonist ivuxolimab. CDR3 sequence (DNA): TGCGCCAGCAGCGACCAAACACGGGCTGGGGGCTACACCTTC. Encoded protein: CASSDQTRAGGYTF.